The 27 T cell receptor beta chains in this list originate from one sample, sequenced in a study of T cells in Graves' hyperthyroidism and ophthalmopathy (dated by TCRdb to between 2018 and 2021). Library preparation used multiplex PCR. These reads were obtained on an Illumina HiSeq 2000. The TCR beta CDR3 regions were amplified from RNA transcripts. The first round of RT-PCR for the TCR CDR3 was performed with the HTBI primer set and the Qiagen OneStep RT-PCR kit. TCRdb trimmed public reads at Q25 via fastp, called clones via MiXCR and kept in-frame beta chains. Merged by CDR3 protein, the rows form single entries marked with the most common genes and DNA. The sample table holds more than 550,000 distinct CDR3 sequences, of which roughly a sixth were seen once. The biggest ten clones account for around 15% of the sample. Specimen: blood. The source of these receptors is a woman aged 45-59 years with Graves' hyperthyroidism that later progressed to Graves' ophthalmopathy.

The V gene is TRBV20-1, the J gene TRBJ1-4, with 9 positions matching TRBD1. Per the germline V gene, CDR1 is DFQATT and CDR2 is SNEGSKA (reference sequence). Losses at the gene ends were 5 bases for V and 7 bases for J; bases not matched to a gene: 8. This CDR3 contains 14 residues. CDR3 protein: CSAPVQGAVEKLFF. DNA of the CDR3: TGCAGTGCTCCGGTACAGGGGGCAGTTGAAAAACTGTTTTTT.

With regard to this clonotype: This clone may be a read error of a much larger clone one base away. The rearrangement uses TRBV7-8 and TRBJ1-2; 7 nucleotides agree with TRBD1. The V gene's germline CDR1 is SGHVS and CDR2 FQNEAQ. This CDR3 has 14 residues. The CDR3 DNA is TGTGTCAGCAGCCCCCGGGACAGCGGCTATGGCTACACCTTC. Translated, it gives CVSSPRDSGYGYTF. The full variable domain, its missing parts supplied by reference TRBV7-8 and TRBJ1-2, is GAGVSQSPRYKVAKRGQDVALRCDPISGHVSLFWYQQALGQGPEFLTYFQNEAQLDKSGLPSDRFFAERPEGSVSTLKIQRTQQEDSAVYLCVSSPRDSGYGYTFGSGTRLTVV.

This clonotype was found a few times. The genes are TRBV20-1 and TRBJ2-1; 7 nucleotides align to TRBD1. The CDR3 has 14 amino acids. V dropped 3 bases and J dropped 4; count of bases not matched to a gene: 6. CDR1 is DFQATT, CDR2 SNEGSKA, per germline (reference sequence). The CDR3 DNA reads TGCAGTGCTAGTAAGAGGGGGCGATACAATGAGCAGTTCTTC. Protein product: CSASKRGRYNEQFF.

This rearrangement joins TRBV19 to TRBJ2-2, with D hard to call. Germline V CDR1 and CDR2: LNHDA, SQIVND (reference sequence). V lost 3 bases and J 3 bases, leaving 5 bases between the germline ends. This CDR3 has 13 residues. The CDR3 DNA is TGTGCCAGTAGTATTGACTACACCGGGGAGCTGTTTTTT. Its translation: CASSIDYTGELFF.

This clonotype came up a few times. The chain is built from TRBV5-1 and TRBJ1-2; D is undetermined. Germline V gene lookup returns CDR1 SGHRS and CDR2 YFSETQ. The V gene lost 0 bases and the J gene lost 3 bases, with 18 bases spanning the gap. The CDR3 has 17 residues. The CDR3 sequence: CASSLAGRENPYYGYTF. The CDR3 region has the DNA TGCGCCAGCAGCTTGGCGGGCAGAGAAAACCCATACTATGGCTACACCTTC.

The rearrangement links TRBV7-2 to TRBJ1-4; TRBD1 is a possible D gene (6 bases). V was trimmed by 5 bases and J by 8 bases, leaving 9 bases between them. The CDR3 runs to 12 residues. CDR1 and CDR2 (germline): SGHTA, FQGNSA. Here the CDR3 DNA reads TGTGCCAGCAGCCCCGACAGGGAAAAACTGTTTTTT. As protein: CASSPDREKLFF. The full variable domain, rest sourced from reference TRBV7-2 and TRBJ1-4, is GAGVSQSPSNKVTEKGKDVELRCDPISGHTALYWYRQSLGQGLEFLIYFQGNSAPDKSGLPSDRFSAERTGGSVSTLTIQRTQQEDSAVYLCASSPDREKLFFGSGTQLSVL.

This clonotype was seen ten or more times. The chain has TRBV11-2 and TRBJ2-3; D may correspond to TRBD1 or TRBD2 (6 bases each). V lost 4 bases and J lost 3, with 11 bases in between. This CDR3 contains 14 residues. Germline V CDR1 and CDR2: SGHAT, FQNNGV. The CDR3 region is CASSWGASTDTQYF. The CDR3 coding sequence is TGTGCCAGCAGCTGGGGGGCGAGTACAGATACGCAGTATTTT.

A few counts support this clonotype. V usage is TRBV15 and J usage is TRBJ1-1; 7 bases match TRBD1. CDR1 is LNHNV, CDR2 YYDKDF, per germline (reference sequence). The CDR3 is made up of 14 amino acids. Unmatched junction bases numbered 8, after V lost 6 bases and J lost 4 bases. The CDR3 here is CATRTGPWGTEAFF. For the CDR3, the DNA is TGTGCCACCAGGACAGGGCCTTGGGGCACTGAAGCTTTCTTT.

This clonotype was counted between two and nine times. This chain uses TRBV2 with TRBJ2-2; D remains ambiguous. Germline values: CDR1 SNHLY, CDR2 FYNNEI. Between the trimmed V and J ends, which lost 3 bases and 0 bases, there was a span of 8 bases. CDR3 length: 15 amino acids. CDR3 loop: CASSDFGSNTGELFF. The CDR3 DNA reads TGTGCCAGCAGTGATTTTGGATCGAACACCGGGGAGCTGTTTTTT.

This clonotype has a handful of counts. V usage is TRBV4-1 and J usage is TRBJ2-1; 7 positions match TRBD2. Germline V gene lookup returns CDR1 MGHRA and CDR2 YSYEKL. Trimming at V came to 2 bases and at J to 6 bases, leaving 4 bases not matched to a gene. The CDR3 extends over 14 amino acids. The CDR3 is CASSQFWGGNEQFF. The CDR3 nucleotides read TGCGCCAGCAGCCAATTTTGGGGGGGCAATGAGCAGTTCTTC.

In this sample, this clonotype turned up a few times. The CDR3 DNA reads TGTGCCAGCAGTTGGGACACCTTAGGGGGGACTGAAGCTTTCTTT. Translating it yields CASSWDTLGGTEAFF. The gene calls are TRBV27 and TRBJ1-1, with a possible D match to TRBD1 (6 bases). CDR3 length: 15 amino acids. CDR1 and CDR2 (germline): MNHEY, SMNVEV (reference sequence). Trimming cost V 4 bases and J 5 bases, with 17 bases left between them.

This clonotype appeared many times. This chain joins TRBV6-1 and TRBJ1-1, with D uncertain. The V end was cut by 5 bases, the J end by 7 bases, with 11 bases between. This CDR3 has 12 residues. CDR1 and CDR2 (germline): MNHNS, SASEGT. CDR3 sequence reads: CASSTERNEAFF. CDR3 sequence (DNA): TGTGCCAGCAGTACCGAGCGGAATGAAGCTTTCTTT.

This clonotype was counted at least ten times. The chain has TRBV6-1 and TRBJ1-6; weak D call: TRBD1 (5 bases). CDR3 size: 15 residues. V gave up 3 bases and J gave up 7 bases, with 13 bases separating them. Germline CDR1 reads MNHNS; CDR2 reads SASEGT. CDR3: CASSDGGWGNSPLHF. For the CDR3, the DNA is TGTGCCAGCAGTGATGGAGGTTGGGGCAATTCACCCCTCCACTTT.

V is TRBV20-1 and J is TRBJ2-5; 14 bases align to TRBD2. Germline V gene lookup returns CDR1 DFQATT and CDR2 SNEGSKA (reference sequence). CDR3 length: 13 residues. V lost 8 bases to trimming and J lost 5 bases; unmatched junction nucleotides: 4. CDR3 DNA: TGCAGTAGACTAGCGGGGGGGGGGGAGACCCAGTACTTC. This translates into CSRLAGGGETQYF.

Remarks on this clonotype: Compared with germline, one end of the junction differs, possibly owing to a read error. This chain links TRBV12-3 or TRBV12-4 with TRBJ2-5; D not resolved. This CDR3 is built from 11 residues. The CDR3 loop is CASSPAETQHF. CDR3 nucleotides: TGTGCCAGCAGTCCGGCAGAGACCCAGCACTTC.

This clonotype was recorded a few times. The J gene is TRBJ1-5, the V gene TRBV15; no definite D call. The CDR3 length is 12 residues. Trimming left V 0 bases short and J 5 bases short, with 2 bases between. Germline lookup yields CDR1 LNHNV and CDR2 YYDKDF (reference sequence). CDR3 nucleotides: TGTGCCACCAGCAGAGATCATCAGCCCCAGCATTTT. This sequence encodes CATSRDHQPQHF.

CDR3 DNA: TGTGCCAGCTCAAACAGGCCTAACTCCTACAATGAGCAGTTCTTC. It is translated as CASSNRPNSYNEQFF. This chain uses TRBV9 with TRBJ2-1; perhaps TRBD1 as D (5 bases). V was shortened by 7 bases and J by 0 bases, with 14 bases between the two germline ends. The CDR3 is 15 residues long. Germline V lookup: CDR1 SGDLS, CDR2 YYNGEE. The full variable domain, completed using reference TRBV9 and TRBJ2-1, is DSGVTQTPKHLITATGQRVTLRCSPRSGDLSVYWYQQSLDQGLQFLIQYYNGEERAKGNILERFSAQQFPDLHSELNLSSLELGDSALYFCASSNRPNSYNEQFFGPGTRLTVL.

Only a few counts were recorded for this clonotype. The gene calls are TRBV12-5 and TRBJ2-3; 9 nucleotides match TRBD1. The CDR3 contains 14 residues. V was pared by 3 bases and J by 2 bases, with 0 bases of the junction left unmatched. Germline CDR1 LGHNT, CDR2 FRNRAP. The CDR3 reads CASGLQGATDTQYF. In DNA form, the CDR3 reads TGTGCTAGTGGTTTACAGGGGGCCACAGATACGCAGTATTTT. The variable domain in full, completed from reference TRBV12-5 and TRBJ2-3, reads DARVTQTPRHKVTEMGQEVTMRCQPILGHNTVFWYRQTMMQGLELLAYFRNRAPLDDSGMPKDRFSAEMPDATLATLKIQPSEPRDSAVYFCASGLQGATDTQYFGPGTRLTVL.

This clonotype was detected only a few times. The rearrangement joins TRBV2 to TRBJ2-3, with unresolved D. The V end lost 7 bases, the J end lost 5 bases, and 10 bases lay between the germline ends. The CDR3 contains 12 residues. Germline-derived CDR1 and CDR2 are SNHLY and FYNNEI. CDR3 sequence reads: CASKELGDTQYF. The DNA for the CDR3 is TGTGCCAGCAAAGAACTCGGAGATACGCAGTATTTT.

In its sample, this clonotype was seen a few times. This chain joins TRBV6-5 and TRBJ2-1; the match to TRBD2 covers 11 bases. Germline loops: CDR1 MNHEY, CDR2 SVGAGI. The CDR3 is 16 residues long. J was trimmed by 9 bases and V by 2 bases; bases with no gene match: 9. The CDR3 loop is CASSYPNSGGAGEQFF. In nucleotides, the CDR3 is TGTGCCAGCAGTTACCCAAATAGCGGGGGGGCGGGTGAGCAGTTCTTC.

This clonotype was observed a handful of times. The gene calls are TRBV27 and TRBJ2-1; 10 bases fit TRBD2. This CDR3 region has 14 residues. V was pared by 7 bases and J by 9 bases, with 9 bases of the junction left unmatched. The germline V gene encodes CDR1 MNHEY and CDR2 SMNVEV (reference sequence). The DNA of the CDR3 is TGTGCCAGCACCCAAGCGGGGGGGCCGGTTGAGCAGTTCTTC. This translates into CASTQAGGPVEQFF.

Comment on this clonotype: Possible read error: a much larger clone is one base away. The chain joins TRBV6-1 to TRBJ1-4, with 8 bases that match TRBD1. Germline V gene lookup returns CDR1 MNHNS and CDR2 SASEGT. The CDR3 is 14 residues long. This CDR3 is CASRNRQGHEKLLF. The CDR3 region has the DNA TGTGCCAGCAGGAACAGACAGGGGCACGAAAAACTGCTTTTT.

There are many counts of this clonotype. The chain links TRBV6-1 to TRBJ2-7; D may correspond to TRBD1 or TRBD2 (5 bases each). Trimming pared 1 base from V and 3 bases from J, leaving 13 bases between. CDR3 length: 15 amino acids. Germline V gene data show CDR1 as MNHNS and CDR2 as SASEGT. The CDR3 region is CASSEVRDGYYEQYF. The CDR3, as DNA: TGTGCCAGCAGTGAAGTGAGGGACGGCTACTACGAGCAGTACTTC.

This clonotype was observed a handful of times. Since a much larger clone is just one base distant, this may be a read error. The chain employs TRBV25-1 and TRBJ1-2; the D gene is possibly TRBD1 (6 bases). Germline lookup yields CDR1 MGHDK and CDR2 SYGVNS. V was shortened by 5 bases and J by 3 bases, with 7 bases between the two germline ends. The CDR3 runs to 12 residues. Written as DNA, the CDR3 is TGTGCCAGCAGTACAGGGCACTATGGCTACACCTTC. As protein: CASSTGHYGYTF.

CDR3 protein: CASSTSRDRAYSNQPQHF. The CDR3 DNA reads as TGTGCCAGTAGTACAAGCCGGGACAGGGCATATAGCAATCAGCCCCAGCATTTT. V and J are TRBV19 and TRBJ1-5; 9 positions match TRBD1. V lost 4 bases, J lost 0 bases, and 10 bases stayed unmatched. The germline gives CDR1 LNHDA, CDR2 SQIVND (reference sequence). The CDR3 is made up of 18 amino acids.

This clonotype was recorded many times. J is TRBJ1-1 and V is TRBV15, with 9 bases fitting TRBD1. Looked up from germline, CDR1 is LNHNV and CDR2 is YYDKDF (reference sequence). Losses at the gene ends were 4 bases for V and 6 bases for J; bases not matched to a gene: 6. The CDR3 is made up of 14 amino acids. DNA for the CDR3: TGTGCCACCAGCATCGGGACAGGGACTGCTGAAGCTTTCTTT. This codes for CATSIGTGTAEAFF.

At least ten counts were recorded for this clonotype. This chain uses TRBV11-3 with TRBJ2-2, with D possibly TRBD1 on 6 matching bases. The CDR3 length is 16 residues. Germline lookup yields CDR1 SGHNT and CDR2 YENEEA. Trimming pared 4 bases from V and 6 bases from J, leaving 18 bases between. CDR3 nucleotide sequence: TGTGCCAGCAGCTCCTGGGACACCGAAACACCCGGGGAGCTGTTTTTT. Its protein product is CASSSWDTETPGELFF.